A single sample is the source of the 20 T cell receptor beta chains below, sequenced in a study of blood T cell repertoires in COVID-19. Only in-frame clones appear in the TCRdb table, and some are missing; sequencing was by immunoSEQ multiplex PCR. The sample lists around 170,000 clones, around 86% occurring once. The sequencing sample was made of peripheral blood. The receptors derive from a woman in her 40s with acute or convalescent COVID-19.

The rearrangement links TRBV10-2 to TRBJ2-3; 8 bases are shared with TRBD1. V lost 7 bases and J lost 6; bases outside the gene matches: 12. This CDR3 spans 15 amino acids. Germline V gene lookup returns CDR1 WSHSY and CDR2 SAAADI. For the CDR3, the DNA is TGCGCCAGCATGGCAGGGGGCGTGAAGGGGGATACGCAGTATTTT. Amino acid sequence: CASMAGGVKGDTQYF.

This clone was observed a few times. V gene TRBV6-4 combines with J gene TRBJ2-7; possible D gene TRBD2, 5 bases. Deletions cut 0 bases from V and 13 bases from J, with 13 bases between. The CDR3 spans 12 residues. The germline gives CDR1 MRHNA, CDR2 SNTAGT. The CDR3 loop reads CASSDSTGGLYF. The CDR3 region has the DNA TGTGCCAGCAGTGACTCTACGGGCGGGCTTTACTTC.

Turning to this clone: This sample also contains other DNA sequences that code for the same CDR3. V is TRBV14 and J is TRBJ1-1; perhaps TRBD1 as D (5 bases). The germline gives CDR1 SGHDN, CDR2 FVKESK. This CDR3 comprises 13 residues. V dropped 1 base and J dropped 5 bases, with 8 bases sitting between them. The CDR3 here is CASSQADSTEAFF. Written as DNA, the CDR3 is TGTGCCAGCAGCCAAGCTGACAGTACTGAAGCTTTCTTT.

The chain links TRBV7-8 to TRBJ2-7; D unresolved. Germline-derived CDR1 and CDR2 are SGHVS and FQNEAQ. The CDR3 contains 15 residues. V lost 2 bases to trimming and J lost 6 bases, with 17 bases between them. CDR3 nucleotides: TGTGCCAGCAGCTTAAGCCTCTGGGCCCATTCCGAGCAGTACTTC. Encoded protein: CASSLSLWAHSEQYF. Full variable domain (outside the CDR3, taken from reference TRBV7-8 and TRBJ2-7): GAGVSQSPRYKVAKRGQDVALRCDPISGHVSLFWYQQALGQGPEFLTYFQNEAQLDKSGLPSDRFFAERPEGSVSTLKIQRTQQEDSAVYLCASSLSLWAHSEQYFGPGTRLTVT.

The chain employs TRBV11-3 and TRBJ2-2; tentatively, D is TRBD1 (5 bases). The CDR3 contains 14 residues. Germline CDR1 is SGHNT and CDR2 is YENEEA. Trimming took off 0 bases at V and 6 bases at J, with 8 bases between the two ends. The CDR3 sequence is CASSLEGRPGELFF. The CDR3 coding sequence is TGTGCCAGCAGCTTAGAGGGGCGCCCCGGGGAGCTGTTTTTT. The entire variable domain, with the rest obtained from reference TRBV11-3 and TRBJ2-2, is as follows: EAGVVQSPRYKIIEKKQPVAFWCNPISGHNTLYWYLQNLGQGPELLIRYENEEAVDDSQLPKDRFSAERLKGVDSTLKIQPAELGDSAVYLCASSLEGRPGELFFGEGSRLTVL.

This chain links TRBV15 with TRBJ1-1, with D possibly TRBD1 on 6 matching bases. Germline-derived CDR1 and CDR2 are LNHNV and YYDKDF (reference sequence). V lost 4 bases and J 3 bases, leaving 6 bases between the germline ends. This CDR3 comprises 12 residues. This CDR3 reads CATSKGDTEAFF. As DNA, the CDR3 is TGTGCCACCAGCAAGGGGGACACTGAAGCTTTCTTT.

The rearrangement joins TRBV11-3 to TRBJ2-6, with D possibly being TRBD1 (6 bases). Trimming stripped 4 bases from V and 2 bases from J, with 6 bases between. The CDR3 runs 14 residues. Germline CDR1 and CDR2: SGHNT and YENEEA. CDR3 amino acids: CASSSGAGANVLTF. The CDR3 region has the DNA TGTGCCAGCAGCTCAGGGGCTGGGGCCAACGTCCTGACTTTC.

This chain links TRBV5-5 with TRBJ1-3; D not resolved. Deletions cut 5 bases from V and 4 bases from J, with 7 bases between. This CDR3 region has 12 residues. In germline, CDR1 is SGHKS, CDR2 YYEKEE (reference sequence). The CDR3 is CASRLRGNTIYF. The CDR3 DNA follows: TGTGCCAGCAGGCTAAGAGGAAACACCATATATTTT.

The CDR3 spells CASMRGRETQYF. The CDR3 region has the DNA TGTGCCAGCATGAGGGGGCGGGAGACCCAGTACTTC. This sequence joins TRBV28 and TRBJ2-5, with 7 bases matching TRBD1. CDR1 MDHEN and CDR2 SYDVKM come from the germline V gene. The CDR3 spans 12 residues. Unmatched junction bases numbered 4, after V lost 7 bases and J lost 5 bases.

CDR3 sequence (DNA): TGTGCCAGTAGTCAGGACAGAAACACCATATATTTT. It specifies CASSQDRNTIYF. This rearrangement joins TRBV19 to TRBJ1-3, with D possibly TRBD1 on 5 matching bases. CDR3 length: 12 amino acids. The germline V and J ends were trimmed by 5 bases and 5 bases, with 7 bases remaining between them. Germline V gene lookup returns CDR1 LNHDA and CDR2 SQIVND (reference sequence).

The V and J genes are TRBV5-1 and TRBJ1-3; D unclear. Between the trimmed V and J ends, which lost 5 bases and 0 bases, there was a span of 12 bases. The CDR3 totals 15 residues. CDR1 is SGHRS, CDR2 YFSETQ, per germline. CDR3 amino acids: CASRTTSLSGNTIYF. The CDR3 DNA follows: TGCGCCAGCAGGACAACATCACTCTCTGGAAACACCATATATTTT.

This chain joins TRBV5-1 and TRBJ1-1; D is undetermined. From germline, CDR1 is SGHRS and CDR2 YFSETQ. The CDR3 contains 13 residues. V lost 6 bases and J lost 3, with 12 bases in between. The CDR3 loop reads CASTFGEDTEAFF. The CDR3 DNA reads TGCGCCAGCACCTTCGGGGAAGACACTGAAGCTTTCTTT.

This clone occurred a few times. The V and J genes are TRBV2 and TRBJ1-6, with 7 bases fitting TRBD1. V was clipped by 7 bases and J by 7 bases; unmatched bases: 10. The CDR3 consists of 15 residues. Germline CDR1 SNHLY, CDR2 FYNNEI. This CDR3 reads CASISDRASNSPLHF. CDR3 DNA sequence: TGTGCCAGCATATCAGACAGGGCATCGAATTCACCCCTCCACTTT.

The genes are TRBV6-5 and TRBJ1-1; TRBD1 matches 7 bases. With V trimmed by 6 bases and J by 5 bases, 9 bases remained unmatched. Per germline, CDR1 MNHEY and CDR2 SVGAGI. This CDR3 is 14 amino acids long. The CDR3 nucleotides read TGTGCCAGCAGGAGGACAGGAGCTGGTACTGAAGCTTTCTTT. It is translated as CASRRTGAGTEAFF.

This chain's CDR3 is CASSTGQFGQPQHF. The CDR3 DNA reads TGTGCCAGTAGTACGGGACAATTTGGTCAGCCCCAGCATTTT. The chain employs TRBV19 and TRBJ1-5; possibly TRBD1 for D (6 bases). CDR1 is LNHDA, CDR2 SQIVND, per germline (reference sequence). V was pared by 4 bases and J by 6 bases, with 13 bases between. This CDR3 comprises 14 residues.

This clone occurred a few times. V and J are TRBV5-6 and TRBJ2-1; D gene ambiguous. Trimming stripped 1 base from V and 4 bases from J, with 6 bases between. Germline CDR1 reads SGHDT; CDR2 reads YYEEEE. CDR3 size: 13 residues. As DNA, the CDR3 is TGTGCCAGCAGCTTGAGCCGGTACAATGAGCAGTTCTTC. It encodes CASSLSRYNEQFF. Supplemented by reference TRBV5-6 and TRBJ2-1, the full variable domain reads DAGVTQSPTHLIKTRGQQVTLRCSPKSGHDTVSWYQQALGQGPQFIFQYYEEEERQRGNFPDRFSGHQFPNYSSELNVNALLLGDSALYLCASSLSRYNEQFFGPGTRLTVL.

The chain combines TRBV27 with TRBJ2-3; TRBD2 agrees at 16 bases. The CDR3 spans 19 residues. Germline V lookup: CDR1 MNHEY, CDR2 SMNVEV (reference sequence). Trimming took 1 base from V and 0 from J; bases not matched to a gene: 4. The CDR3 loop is CASSLLGLAGGFSTDTQYF. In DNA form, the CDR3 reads TGTGCCAGCAGTTTATTGGGACTAGCGGGGGGGTTTAGCACAGATACGCAGTATTTT.

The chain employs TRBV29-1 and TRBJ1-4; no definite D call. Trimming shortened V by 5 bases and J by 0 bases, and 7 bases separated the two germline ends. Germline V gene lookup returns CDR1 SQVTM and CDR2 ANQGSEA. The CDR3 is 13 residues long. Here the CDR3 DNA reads TGCAGCGTTAGAAGCCCAACTAATGAAAAACTGTTTTTT. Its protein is CSVRSPTNEKLFF. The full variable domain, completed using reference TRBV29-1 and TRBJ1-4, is SAVISQKPSRDICQRGTSLTIQCQVDSQVTMMFWYRQQPGQSLTLIATANQGSEATYESGFVIDKFPISRPNLTFSTLTVSNMSPEDSSIYLCSVRSPTNEKLFFGSGTQLSVL.

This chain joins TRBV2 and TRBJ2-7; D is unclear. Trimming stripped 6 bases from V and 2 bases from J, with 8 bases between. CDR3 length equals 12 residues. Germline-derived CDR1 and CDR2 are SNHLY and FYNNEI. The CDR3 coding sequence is TGTGCCAGCAGGGGCAGAACCTACGAGCAGTACTTC. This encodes CASRGRTYEQYF.

The CDR3 here is CAISAPTSPSEQYF. CDR3 bases: TGTGCCATCAGTGCCCCGACTAGTCCCAGCGAGCAGTACTTC. The V and J genes are TRBV10-3 and TRBJ2-7, with D perhaps matching TRBD2 (6 bases). CDR1 is ENHRY, CDR2 SYGVKD, per germline. The V end lost 4 bases, the J end lost 6 bases, and 16 bases lay between the germline ends. The CDR3 contains 14 residues.